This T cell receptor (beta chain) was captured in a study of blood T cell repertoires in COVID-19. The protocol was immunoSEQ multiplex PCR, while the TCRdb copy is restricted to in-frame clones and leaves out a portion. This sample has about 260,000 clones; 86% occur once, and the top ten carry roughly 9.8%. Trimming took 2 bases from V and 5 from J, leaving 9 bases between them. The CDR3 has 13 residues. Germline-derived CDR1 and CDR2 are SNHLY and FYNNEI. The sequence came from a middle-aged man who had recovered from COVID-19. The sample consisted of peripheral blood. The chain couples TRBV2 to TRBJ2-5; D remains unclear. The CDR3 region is CASSEWQRETQYF. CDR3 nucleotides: TGTGCCAGCAGTGAATGGCAGAGGGAGACCCAGTACTTC. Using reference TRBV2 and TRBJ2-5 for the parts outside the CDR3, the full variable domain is EPEVTQTPSHQVTQMGQEVILRCVPISNHLYFYWYRQILGQKVEFLVSFYNNEISEKSEIFDDQFSVERPDGSNFTLKIRSTKLEDSAMYFCASSEWQRETQYFGPGTRLLVL.